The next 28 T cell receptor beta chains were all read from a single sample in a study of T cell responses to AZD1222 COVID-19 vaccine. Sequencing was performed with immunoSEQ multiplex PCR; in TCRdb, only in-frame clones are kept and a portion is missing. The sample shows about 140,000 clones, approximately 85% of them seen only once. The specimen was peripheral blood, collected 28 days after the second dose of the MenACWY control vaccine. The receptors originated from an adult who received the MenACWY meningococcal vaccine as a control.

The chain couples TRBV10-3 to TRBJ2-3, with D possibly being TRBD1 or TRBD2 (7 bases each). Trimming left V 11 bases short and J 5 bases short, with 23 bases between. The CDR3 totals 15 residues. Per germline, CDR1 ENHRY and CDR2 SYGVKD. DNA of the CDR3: TGTGCCGCATCAGGGGGGGCCCGTCCGGGAGATACGCAGTATTTT. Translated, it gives CAASGGARPGDTQYF.

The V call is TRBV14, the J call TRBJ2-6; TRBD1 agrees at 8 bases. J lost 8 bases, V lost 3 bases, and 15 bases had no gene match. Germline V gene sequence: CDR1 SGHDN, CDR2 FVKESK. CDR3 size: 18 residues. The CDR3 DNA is TGTGCCAGCAGCCATCTTTTGGGGCAGGGGGCGCTCCCCAACGTCCTGACTTTC. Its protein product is CASSHLLGQGALPNVLTF.

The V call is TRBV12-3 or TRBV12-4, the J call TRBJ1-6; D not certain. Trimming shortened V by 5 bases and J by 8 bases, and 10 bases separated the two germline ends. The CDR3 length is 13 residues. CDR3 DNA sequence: TGTGCCAGCAGTGCCGCCATCGATTCACCCCTCCACTTT. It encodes CASSAAIDSPLHF.

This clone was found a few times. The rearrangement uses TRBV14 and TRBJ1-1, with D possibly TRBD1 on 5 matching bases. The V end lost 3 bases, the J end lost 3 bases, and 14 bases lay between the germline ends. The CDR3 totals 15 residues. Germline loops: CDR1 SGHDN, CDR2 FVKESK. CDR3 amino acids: CASSQAGFDYTEAFF. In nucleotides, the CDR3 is TGTGCCAGCAGCCAGGCAGGGTTCGACTACACTGAAGCTTTCTTT.

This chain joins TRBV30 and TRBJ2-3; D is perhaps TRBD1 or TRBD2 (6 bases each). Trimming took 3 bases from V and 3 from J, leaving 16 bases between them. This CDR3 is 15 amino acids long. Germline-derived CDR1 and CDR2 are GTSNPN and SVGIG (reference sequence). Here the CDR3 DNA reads TGTGCCTGGAGGGGGGGCCAACCGGGGACAGATACGCAGTATTTT. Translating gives CAWRGGQPGTDTQYF.

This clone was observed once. DNA for the CDR3: TGTGCCAGCAGTTTATATGGGGGAGGCTATGGCTACACCTTC. Protein: CASSLYGGGYGYTF. This chain connects TRBV28 to TRBJ1-2; D possibly corresponds to TRBD1 (5 bases). Germline-derived CDR1 and CDR2 are MDHEN and SYDVKM. Trimming shortened V by 1 base and J by 4 bases, and 10 bases separated the two germline ends. This CDR3 comprises 14 residues.

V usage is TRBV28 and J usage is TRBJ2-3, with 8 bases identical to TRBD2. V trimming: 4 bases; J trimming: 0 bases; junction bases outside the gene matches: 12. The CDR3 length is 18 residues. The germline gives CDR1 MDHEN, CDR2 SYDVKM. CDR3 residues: CASSSSPGLGSSTDTQYF. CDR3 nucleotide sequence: TGTGCCAGCAGTTCATCCCCGGGACTAGGATCCAGCACAGATACGCAGTATTTT. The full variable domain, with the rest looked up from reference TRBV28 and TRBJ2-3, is DVKVTQSSRYLVKRTGEKVFLECVQDMDHENMFWYRQDPGLGLRLIYFSYDVKMKEKGDIPEGYSVSREKKERFSLILESASTNQTSMYLCASSSSPGLGSSTDTQYFGPGTRLTVL.

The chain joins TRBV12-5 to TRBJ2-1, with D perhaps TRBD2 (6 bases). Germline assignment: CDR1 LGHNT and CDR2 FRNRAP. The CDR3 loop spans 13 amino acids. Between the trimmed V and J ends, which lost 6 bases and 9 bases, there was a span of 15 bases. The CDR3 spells CASGPRGGTEQFF. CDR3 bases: TGTGCTAGTGGACCACGAGGCGGGACTGAGCAGTTCTTC.

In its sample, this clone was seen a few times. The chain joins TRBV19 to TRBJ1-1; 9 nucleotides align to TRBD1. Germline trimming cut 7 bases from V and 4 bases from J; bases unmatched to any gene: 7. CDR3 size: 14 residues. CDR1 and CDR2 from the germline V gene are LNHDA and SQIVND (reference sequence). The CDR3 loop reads CASKKQGATTEAFF. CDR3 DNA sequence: TGTGCCAGTAAAAAACAGGGGGCAACCACTGAAGCTTTCTTT.

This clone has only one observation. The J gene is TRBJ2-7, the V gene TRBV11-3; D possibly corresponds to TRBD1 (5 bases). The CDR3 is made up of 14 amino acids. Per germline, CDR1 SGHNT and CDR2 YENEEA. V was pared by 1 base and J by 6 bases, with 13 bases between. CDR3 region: CASSLVRQSGEQYF. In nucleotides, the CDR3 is TGTGCCAGCAGCTTAGTGCGACAGAGTGGCGAGCAGTACTTC.

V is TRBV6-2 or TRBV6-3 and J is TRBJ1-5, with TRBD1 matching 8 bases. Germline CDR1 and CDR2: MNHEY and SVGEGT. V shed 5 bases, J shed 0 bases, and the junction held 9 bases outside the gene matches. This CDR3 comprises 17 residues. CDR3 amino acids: CASSRPGQGGSNQPQHF. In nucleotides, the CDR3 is TGTGCCAGCAGTAGGCCCGGACAGGGTGGTAGCAATCAGCCCCAGCATTTT.

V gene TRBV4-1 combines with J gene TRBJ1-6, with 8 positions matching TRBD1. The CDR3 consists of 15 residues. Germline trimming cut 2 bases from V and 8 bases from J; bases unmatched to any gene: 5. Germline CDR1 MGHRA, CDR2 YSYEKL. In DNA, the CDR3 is TGCGCCAGCAGCCAACTCGGGACAGGATATTCACCCCTCCACTTT. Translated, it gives CASSQLGTGYSPLHF.

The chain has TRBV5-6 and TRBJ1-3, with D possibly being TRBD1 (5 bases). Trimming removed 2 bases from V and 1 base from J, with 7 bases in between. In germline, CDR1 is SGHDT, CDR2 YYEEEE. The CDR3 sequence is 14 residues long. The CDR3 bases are TGTGCCAGCAGCTTAGGGGTATCTGGAAACACCATATATTTT. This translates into CASSLGVSGNTIYF.

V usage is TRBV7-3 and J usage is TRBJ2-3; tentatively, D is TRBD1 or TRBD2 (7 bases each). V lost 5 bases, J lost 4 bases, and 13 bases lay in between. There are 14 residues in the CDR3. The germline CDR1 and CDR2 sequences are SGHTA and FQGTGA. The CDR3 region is CASSGAGGADTQYF. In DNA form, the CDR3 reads TGTGCCAGCAGCGGAGCAGGGGGGGCAGATACGCAGTATTTT. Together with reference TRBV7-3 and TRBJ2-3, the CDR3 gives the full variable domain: GAGVSQTPSNKVTEKGKYVELRCDPISGHTALYWYRQSLGQGPEFLIYFQGTGAADDSGLPNDRFFAVRPEGSVSTLKIQRTERGDSAVYLCASSGAGGADTQYFGPGTRLTVL.

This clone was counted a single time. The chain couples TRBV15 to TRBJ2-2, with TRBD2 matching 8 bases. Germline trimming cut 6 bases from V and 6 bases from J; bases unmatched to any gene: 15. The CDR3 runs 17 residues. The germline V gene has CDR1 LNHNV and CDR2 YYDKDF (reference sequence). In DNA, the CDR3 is TGTGCCACCAGTCCCGGGGCAGCGGGAGTCTCACCCGGGGAGCTGTTTTTT. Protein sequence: CATSPGAAGVSPGELFF.

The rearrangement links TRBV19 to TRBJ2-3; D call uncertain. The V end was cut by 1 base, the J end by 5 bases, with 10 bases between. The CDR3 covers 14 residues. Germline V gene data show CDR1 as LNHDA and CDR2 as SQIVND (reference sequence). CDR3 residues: CASSIGGNQDTQYF. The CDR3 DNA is TGTGCCAGTAGTATAGGTGGTAATCAAGATACGCAGTATTTT.

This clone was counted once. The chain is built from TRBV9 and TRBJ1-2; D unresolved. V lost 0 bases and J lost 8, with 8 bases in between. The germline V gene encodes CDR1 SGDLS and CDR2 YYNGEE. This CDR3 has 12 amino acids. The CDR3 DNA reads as TGTGCCAGCAGCGTAGGATCCTGGGGCTACACCTTC. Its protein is CASSVGSWGYTF. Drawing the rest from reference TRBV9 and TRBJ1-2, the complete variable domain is DSGVTQTPKHLITATGQRVTLRCSPRSGDLSVYWYQQSLDQGLQFLIQYYNGEERAKGNILERFSAQQFPDLHSELNLSSLELGDSALYFCASSVGSWGYTFGSGTRLTVV.

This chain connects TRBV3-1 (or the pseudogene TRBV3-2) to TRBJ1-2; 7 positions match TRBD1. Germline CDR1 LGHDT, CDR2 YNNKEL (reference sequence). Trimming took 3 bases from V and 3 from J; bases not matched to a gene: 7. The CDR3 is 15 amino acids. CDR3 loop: CASSQLGQADYGYTF. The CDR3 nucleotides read TGTGCCAGCAGCCAGTTAGGACAGGCTGACTATGGCTACACCTTC.

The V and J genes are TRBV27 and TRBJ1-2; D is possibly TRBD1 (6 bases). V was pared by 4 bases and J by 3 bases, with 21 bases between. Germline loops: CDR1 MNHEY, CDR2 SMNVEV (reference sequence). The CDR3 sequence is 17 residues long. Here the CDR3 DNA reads TGTGCCAGCAGTTCCGGCTGGAGAGGGGGGAGAGACTATGGCTACACCTTC. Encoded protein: CASSSGWRGGRDYGYTF.

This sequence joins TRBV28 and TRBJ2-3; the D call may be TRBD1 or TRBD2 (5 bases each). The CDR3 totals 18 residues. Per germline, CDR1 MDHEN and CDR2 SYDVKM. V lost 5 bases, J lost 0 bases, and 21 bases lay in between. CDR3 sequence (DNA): TGTGCCAGCAGTCCTCCGATCGTGGGGGTCCTTAGCACAGATACGCAGTATTTT. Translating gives CASSPPIVGVLSTDTQYF.

The chain's CDR3 is CASSPTAENTEAFF. The CDR3 bases are TGTGCCAGCTCACCAACGGCAGAGAACACTGAAGCTTTCTTT. The chain links TRBV18 to TRBJ1-1; D is ambiguous. V was cut by 2 bases and J by 1 base, with 8 bases left in between. The CDR3 contains 14 residues. The germline V gene encodes CDR1 KGHSH and CDR2 LQKENI.

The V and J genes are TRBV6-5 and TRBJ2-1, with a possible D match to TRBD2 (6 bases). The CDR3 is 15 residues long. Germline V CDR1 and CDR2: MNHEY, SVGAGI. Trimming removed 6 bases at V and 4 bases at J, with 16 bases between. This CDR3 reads CASRVGRGGYNEQFF. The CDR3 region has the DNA TGTGCCAGCAGAGTAGGAAGGGGAGGTTACAATGAGCAGTTCTTC.

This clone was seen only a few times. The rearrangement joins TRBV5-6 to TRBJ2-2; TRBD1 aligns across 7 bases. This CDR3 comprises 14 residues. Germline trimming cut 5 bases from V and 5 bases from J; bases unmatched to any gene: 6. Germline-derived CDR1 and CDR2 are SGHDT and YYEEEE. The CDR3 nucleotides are TGTGCCAGCAGTTCGACAGGGACGACCGGGGAGCTGTTTTTT. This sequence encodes CASSSTGTTGELFF.

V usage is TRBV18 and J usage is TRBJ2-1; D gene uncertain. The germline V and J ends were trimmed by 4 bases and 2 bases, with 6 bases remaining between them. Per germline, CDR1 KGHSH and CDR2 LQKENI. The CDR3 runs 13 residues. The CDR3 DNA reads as TGTGCCAGCTCACAGCAGACCTACAATGAGCAGTTCTTC. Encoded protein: CASSQQTYNEQFF. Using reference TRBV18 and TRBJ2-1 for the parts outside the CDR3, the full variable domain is NAGVMQNPRHLVRRRGQEARLRCSPMKGHSHVYWYRQLPEEGLKFMVYLQKENIIDESGMPKERFSAEFPKEGPSILRIQQVVRGDSAAYFCASSQQTYNEQFFGPGTRLTVL.

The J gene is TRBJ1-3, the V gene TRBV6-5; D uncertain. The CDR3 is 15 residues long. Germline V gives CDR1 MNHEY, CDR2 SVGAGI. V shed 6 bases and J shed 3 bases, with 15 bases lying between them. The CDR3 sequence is CASRSSGDRGNTIYF. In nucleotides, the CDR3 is TGTGCCAGCAGGTCGAGTGGTGACCGTGGAAACACCATATATTTT.

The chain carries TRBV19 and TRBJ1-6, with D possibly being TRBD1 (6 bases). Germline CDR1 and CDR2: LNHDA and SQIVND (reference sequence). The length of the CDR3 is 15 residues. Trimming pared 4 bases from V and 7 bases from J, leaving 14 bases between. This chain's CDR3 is CASSTRQDGNSPLHF. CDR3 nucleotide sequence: TGTGCCAGTAGTACTCGACAGGATGGGAATTCACCCCTCCACTTT.

The CDR3 loop is CAISIGVTDTQYF. The CDR3 nucleotides are TGTGCCATCAGTATCGGGGTCACAGATACGCAGTATTTT. V is TRBV10-3 and J is TRBJ2-3; D possibly corresponds to TRBD2 (5 bases). The V end lost 5 bases, the J end lost 2 bases, and 8 bases lay between the germline ends. In germline, CDR1 is ENHRY, CDR2 SYGVKD. The CDR3 is 13 residues long.

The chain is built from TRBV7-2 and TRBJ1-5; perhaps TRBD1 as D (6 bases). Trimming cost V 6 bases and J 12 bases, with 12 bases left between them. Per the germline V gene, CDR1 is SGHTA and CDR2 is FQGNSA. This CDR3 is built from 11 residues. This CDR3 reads CASRGGGGQHF. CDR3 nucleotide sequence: TGTGCCAGCAGGGGAGGAGGGGGCCAGCATTTT.